The 2 T cell receptor beta chains below all came from one sample that was sequenced in a study of shared clonotypes between healthy human individuals. Only in-frame clones appear in the TCRdb table, and some are missing; sequencing was by immunoSEQ multiplex PCR. The repertoire includes some 2,500,000 clones, around 93% of them detected once, and 0.37% sits in the top ten. The specimen sequenced was naive CD4+ T cells from PBMCs. The subset is: CD45RA+ positively selected. These TCRs come from a man younger than 35 in good health. Some clones in this sample may be carry-over from other donors' samples.

The rearrangement joins TRBV25-1 to TRBJ2-3; TRBD1 is a possible D gene (6 bases). The CDR3 runs to 14 residues. Trimming stripped 7 bases from V and 6 bases from J, with 17 bases between. Germline CDR1 is MGHDK and CDR2 is SYGVNS. This CDR3 reads CASNAQGSRDTQYF. As DNA, the CDR3 is TGTGCCAGCAATGCCCAGGGGTCGAGGGATACGCAGTATTTT.

CDR3 DNA sequence: TGTGCCAGCAGTCCAGGACAACCTAATTCACCCCTCCACTTT. Translating gives CASSPGQPNSPLHF. This chain connects TRBV28 to TRBJ1-6, with D possibly TRBD1 on 5 matching bases. The V end lost 5 bases, the J end lost 6 bases, and 11 bases lay between the germline ends. There are 14 residues in the CDR3. Per germline, CDR1 MDHEN and CDR2 SYDVKM.